This T cell receptor (beta chain) was captured in a study of OX40 agonist ivuxolimab in advanced cancers. Overall study: Dose-escalation cases comprised hepatocellular carcinoma, melanoma, renal cell or head and neck cancer. There were three patients with partial responses, one having hepatocellular carcinoma and two cutaneous melanoma.

CDR1 and CDR2 from the germline V gene are LGHNA and YNFKEQ. There are 14 residues in the CDR3. V lost 1 base to trimming and J lost 6 bases, with 10 bases between them. Comment on this clone: Its matching antigen is unknown.

Study observations and caveats: Average numbers of expanded clones were greater in CD8+ T cells than in CD4+. Which antigen the expanded peripheral T cells recognized is unknown.

Assay: immunoSEQ multiplex PCR; the TCRdb copy retains only in-frame clones and omits some. The sample lists approximately 49,000 clones, roughly 80% occurring once. V and J are TRBV4-2 and TRBJ2-1; D possibly corresponds to TRBD2 (6 bases). Material: CD4+ or CD8+ T cells sorted from blood, obtained in a trial of the OX40 agonist ivuxolimab. The receptor was isolated from an adult with an advanced solid tumor such as melanoma, head and neck, liver or kidney cancer. The CDR3 region has the DNA TGTGCCAGCAGCCAAGTCGGGGGATTCAATGAGCAGTTCTTC. This codes for CASSQVGGFNEQFF.